Included here is one T cell receptor beta chain sequence, with context. The sample comes from a study of blood T cell repertoires in COVID-19. Study details: Samples came from the United States, Italy and Spain, spanning acute and convalescent COVID-19. T cells, B-cell-depleted T cells, or PBMCs supplied cDNA or gDNA.

The CDR3 sequence is 16 residues long. After removal of 6 bases from V and 5 bases from J, the junction contained 13 bases not matched to a gene. Germline V gene data show CDR1 as KGHSH and CDR2 as LQKENI. In the authors' methods: How many nucleated cells were present was estimated from reference gene primer amplification. The repertoire was sequenced with immunoSEQ multiplex PCR; TCRdb's copy has only in-frame clones and lacks some. The V and J calls and clone size come from that table; D and trimming were worked out from the DNA. The sample includes 100,000 to 150,000 clones, less than 85% of them seen just once.

Sequencing used peripheral blood. The source of this sequence is a woman of 80 years or more with acute or convalescent COVID-19. This chain connects TRBV18 to TRBJ2-1; 7 nucleotides align to TRBD2. The CDR3 spells CASSSYELALHNEQFF. CDR3 in DNA: TGTGCCAGCTCGAGTTACGAACTAGCGCTACACAATGAGCAGTTCTTC.